A single TCR beta chain is shown here with its context. The antigen is not known. V was trimmed by 6 bases and J by 3 bases, leaving 18 bases between them. CDR1 is SGDLS, CDR2 YYNGEE, per germline. The CDR3 is made up of 15 amino acids. The PCR contained 60 Vbeta and 13 Jbeta primers. The protocol was immunoSEQ multiplex PCR, while the TCRdb copy is restricted to in-frame clones and leaves out a portion. This sample has about 50,000 clones, with approximately 72% found just once. The entry originates in a study of cytomegalovirus exposure and HLA in healthy donors. Study information: In terms of ancestry, the Caucasian-associated cluster contained roughly 80% of the 398 genotyped donors.

Study-wide findings and caveats: Researchers catalogued roughly 150 TCR beta chains as cytomegalovirus-associated. A later analysis showed HLA-associated TCR beta chains outstripping equally common others in clonal expansion. The study found most TCR sequences rare, yet found some public TCRs in many donors.

Input material: PBMCs. The chain employs TRBV9 and TRBJ1-1; D is undetermined. The receptor was derived from a woman in her forties or fifties in good health and CMV-seronegative. The CDR3 coding sequence is TGTGCCAGCACTTCTAGTTTCAGTTTGGACACTGAAGCTTTCTTT. Translation gives CASTSSFSLDTEAFF.